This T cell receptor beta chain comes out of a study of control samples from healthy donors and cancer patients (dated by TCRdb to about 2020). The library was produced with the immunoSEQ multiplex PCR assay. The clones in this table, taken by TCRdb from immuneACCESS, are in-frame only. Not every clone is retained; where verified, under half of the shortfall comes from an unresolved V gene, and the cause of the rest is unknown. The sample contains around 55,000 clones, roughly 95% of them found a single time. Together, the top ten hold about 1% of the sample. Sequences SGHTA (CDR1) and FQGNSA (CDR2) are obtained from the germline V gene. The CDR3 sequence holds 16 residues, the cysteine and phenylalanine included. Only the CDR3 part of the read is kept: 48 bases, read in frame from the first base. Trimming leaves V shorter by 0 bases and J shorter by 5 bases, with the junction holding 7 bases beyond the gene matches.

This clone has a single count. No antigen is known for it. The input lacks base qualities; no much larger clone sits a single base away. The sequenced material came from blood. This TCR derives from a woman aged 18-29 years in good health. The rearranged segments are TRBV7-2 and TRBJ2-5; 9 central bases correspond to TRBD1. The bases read TGTGCCAGCAGCTTAGCGGGACAGGGTCGTGGGGAGACCCAGTACTTC. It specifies CASSLAGQGRGETQYF.